This T cell receptor (beta chain) derives from a study of OX40 agonist ivuxolimab in advanced cancers. About the study: Participants averaged around 60 years of age (range 23 to 79) and were 82.7% male. Partial response was recorded in three patients: one hepatocellular carcinoma and two cutaneous melanoma cases.

CDR3 length: 14 amino acids. With 7 bases removed from V and 8 bases from J, the gap between germline ends came to 17 bases. Germline CDR1 is SNHLY and CDR2 is FYNNEI. Here immunoSEQ multiplex PCR was the method, and the copy in TCRdb shows in-frame clones only, minus some. The sample contains 100,000 to 150,000 clones, just under 95% of which appear only once. On this clone: No antigen is known for it.

General observations from the study: With doses of 0.1-3.0 mg/kg, partial responders showed among the lowest clonal expansion.

This material consisted of CD4+ or CD8+ T cells sorted from blood, taken in a trial of the OX40 agonist ivuxolimab. J is TRBJ1-4 and V is TRBV2, with D perhaps TRBD1 (5 bases). This sequence was found in an adult with an advanced solid tumor such as melanoma, head and neck, liver or kidney cancer. The CDR3 here is CASIHAGVEEKLFF. In DNA form, the CDR3 reads TGTGCCAGCATTCATGCGGGGGTAGAGGAAAAACTGTTTTTT.